What follows are 11 T cell receptor beta chains derived from one specimen sequenced in a study of spatial heterogeneity in lung cancer. Regarding time point: blood at routine non-recurrence follow-up after resection. TCRs were sequenced from unsorted whole RNA of tumor, nontumor lung or PBMC. TCRdb re-called the 5' RACE reads with MiXCR, one entry per CDR3 protein. The data show 25,000 to 30,000 distinct CDR3 sequences, roughly 5.6% seen once. This sample comprised PBMCs, obtained at follow-up. These receptors all stem from a male donor with early-stage non-small cell lung cancer.

This clonotype was seen a handful of times. The chain employs TRBV18 and TRBJ2-3; D possibly corresponds to TRBD2 (7 bases). CDR1 is KGHSH and CDR2 is LQKENI in the germline V gene. This CDR3 contains 18 residues. The germline V and J ends were trimmed by 3 bases and 1 base, with 20 bases remaining between them. As DNA, the CDR3 is TGTGCCAGCTCACCCCTTGCTGGGGGGGCCCGGGGCACAGATACGCAGTATTTT. It encodes CASSPLAGGARGTDTQYF.

This clonotype was found many times. CDR3 sequence (DNA): TGTGCCAGCAGACATGGGTCCGGGCTAGCGGGCCAGGTGCAGTTCTTC. Translation: CASRHGSGLAGQVQFF. The V call is TRBV7-9, the J call TRBJ2-1; TRBD2 agrees at 8 bases. This CDR3 has 16 residues. Germline assignment: CDR1 SEHNR and CDR2 FQNEAQ (reference sequence). With 6 bases clipped from V and 12 bases from J, the junction kept 19 bases outside the gene matches.

This clonotype occurred many times. This chain joins TRBV12-3 or TRBV12-4 and TRBJ1-3; tentatively, D is TRBD1 (6 bases). The CDR3 contains 14 residues. Trimming shortened V by 5 bases and J by 2 bases, and 10 bases separated the two germline ends. This CDR3 is CASSPRGAGNTIYF. The DNA of the CDR3 is TGTGCCAGCAGTCCCAGGGGCGCTGGAAACACCATATATTTT.

Points on this clonotype: This may be a read error: a much more frequent sequence differs by one nucleotide. The chain recombines TRBV6-2 or TRBV6-3 with TRBJ2-7; 9 nucleotides align to TRBD1. Germline V gene lookup returns CDR1 MNHEY and CDR2 SVGEGT. This CDR3 comprises 13 residues. CDR3 amino acids: CASSGTGTYKQYV. CDR3 coding DNA: TGTGCCAGCAGTGGGACAGGGACCTACAAGCAGTACGTC.

In this sample, this clonotype turned up many times. The V call is TRBV7-9, the J call TRBJ2-7; perhaps TRBD2 as D (5 bases). Trimming cost V 5 bases and J 7 bases, with 15 bases left between them. The CDR3 extends over 13 amino acids. Germline values: CDR1 SEHNR, CDR2 FQNEAQ (reference sequence). The CDR3 bases are TGTGCCAGCAGCCTAACAATTGGCGGGGAGCAGTACTTC. This codes for CASSLTIGGEQYF.

The V and J genes are TRBV7-9 and TRBJ2-5; TRBD2 matches 8 bases. This CDR3 is 17 amino acids long. CDR1 and CDR2 (germline): SEHNR, FQNEAQ (reference sequence). V trimming: 3 bases; J trimming: 1 base; junction bases outside the gene matches: 10. The CDR3 loop reads CASSFGPAGDLQETQYF. The CDR3 DNA reads as TGTGCCAGCAGCTTCGGGCCAGCGGGGGACCTCCAAGAGACCCAGTACTTC.

This clonotype was seen only a few times. The rearrangement joins TRBV5-1 to TRBJ1-6; D call uncertain. CDR3 length equals 15 residues. V was clipped by 0 bases and J by 9 bases, with 13 bases between them. CDR1 SGHRS and CDR2 YFSETQ come from the germline V gene. CDR3 nucleotide sequence: TGCGCCAGCAGCTTGGACGGTAACAACGGTTCACCCCTCCACTTT. Translating gives CASSLDGNNGSPLHF. Looking up the rest from reference TRBV5-1 and TRBJ1-6 gives the full variable domain: KAGVTQTPRYLIKTRGQQVTLSCSPISGHRSVSWYQQTPGQGLQFLFEYFSETQRNKGNFPGRFSGRQFSNSRSEMNVSTLELGDSALYLCASSLDGNNGSPLHFGNGTRLTVT.

Ten or more counts support this clonotype. The chain links TRBV30 to TRBJ1-2; D not certain. Germline CDR1 reads GTSNPN; CDR2 reads SVGIG (reference sequence). This CDR3 is built from 11 residues. V was cut by 2 bases and J by 5 bases, with 6 bases left in between. CDR3: CAWSLGYGYTF. CDR3 DNA: TGTGCCTGGAGTTTAGGGTATGGCTACACCTTC.

The chain uses TRBV4-3 and TRBJ2-7; 8 bases agree with TRBD2. This CDR3 region has 16 residues. Losses at the gene ends were 4 bases for V and 7 bases for J; bases not matched to a gene: 15. Per the germline V gene, CDR1 is LGHNA and CDR2 is YSLEER. CDR3 sequence (DNA): TGCGCCAGCAGCCCCGCAGAGGCGGGACTAGACGGTGAGCAGTACGTC. This encodes CASSPAEAGLDGEQYV.

This clonotype was counted ten times or more. The chain is built from TRBV20-1 and TRBJ1-2, with no clear D. The V and J ends lost 3 bases and 8 bases respectively, with 16 bases between them. CDR3 length equals 13 residues. Germline V CDR1 and CDR2: DFQATT, SNEGSKA (reference sequence). CDR3 nucleotides: TGCAGTGCTAGGATGGACGCCGCCGGAGGCTACACCTTC. Residues: CSARMDAAGGYTF.

This clonotype is labeled as medium-sized. The genes are TRBV7-8 and TRBJ1-2; no reliable D call. V was cut by 5 bases and J by 3 bases, with 10 bases left in between. There are 13 residues in the CDR3. CDR1 is SGHVS, CDR2 FQNEAQ, per germline. CDR3 sequence: CASSNLTDYGYTF. As DNA, the CDR3 is TGTGCCAGCAGCAACCTAACCGACTATGGCTACACCTTC.